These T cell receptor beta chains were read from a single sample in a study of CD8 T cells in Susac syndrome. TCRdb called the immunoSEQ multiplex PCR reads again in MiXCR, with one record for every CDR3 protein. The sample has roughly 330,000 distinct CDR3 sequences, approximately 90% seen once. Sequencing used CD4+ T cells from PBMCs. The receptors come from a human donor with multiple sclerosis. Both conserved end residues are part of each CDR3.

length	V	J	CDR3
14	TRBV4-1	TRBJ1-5	CASSQGHRGWPQHF
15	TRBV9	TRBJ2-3	CASSSRQENTDTQYF
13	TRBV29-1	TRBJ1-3	CSVLTDSGNTIYF
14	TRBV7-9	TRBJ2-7	CASSLSEVSYEQYF
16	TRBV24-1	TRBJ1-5	CATSARGGGGNQPQHF
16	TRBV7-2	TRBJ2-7	CASSTGTGRGSYEQYF
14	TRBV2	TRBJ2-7	CASSEATTVPRQYF
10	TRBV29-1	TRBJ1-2	CTVGDYGYTF
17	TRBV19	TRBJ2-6	CASSTLAATSGANVLTF
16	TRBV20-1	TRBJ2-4	CSALLDQRVVKNIQYF
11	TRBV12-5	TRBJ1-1	CASALGGEAFF
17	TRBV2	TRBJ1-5	CASSAALGPYSNQPQHF
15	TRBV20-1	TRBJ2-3	CSALGPGGGADTQYF
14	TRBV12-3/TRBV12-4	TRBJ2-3	CASRQGASTDTQYF
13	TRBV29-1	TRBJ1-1	CSGGTGDGTEAFF
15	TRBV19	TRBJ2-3	CASGMGGPLSDTQYF
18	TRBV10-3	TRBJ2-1	CAIIDRLGGPGIHNEQFF
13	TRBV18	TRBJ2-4	CASSQGTLNIQYF
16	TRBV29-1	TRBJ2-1	CSTGALGRSPHDEQFF
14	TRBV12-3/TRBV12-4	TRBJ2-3	CASSLIAGVDTQYF
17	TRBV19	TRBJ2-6	CASSIGVGVSGANVLTF
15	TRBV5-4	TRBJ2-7	CASSSPGQALWEQYF
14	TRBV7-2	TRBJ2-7	CASSQRPRQGEQYF
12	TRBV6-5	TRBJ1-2	CASRTGTGGYTF
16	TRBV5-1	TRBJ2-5	CASSLGGLRLGETQYF
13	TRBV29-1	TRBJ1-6	CSVAGTGGSPLHF
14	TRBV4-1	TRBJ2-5	CASSQGTGQETQYF
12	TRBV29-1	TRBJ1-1	CSVERRNTEAFF